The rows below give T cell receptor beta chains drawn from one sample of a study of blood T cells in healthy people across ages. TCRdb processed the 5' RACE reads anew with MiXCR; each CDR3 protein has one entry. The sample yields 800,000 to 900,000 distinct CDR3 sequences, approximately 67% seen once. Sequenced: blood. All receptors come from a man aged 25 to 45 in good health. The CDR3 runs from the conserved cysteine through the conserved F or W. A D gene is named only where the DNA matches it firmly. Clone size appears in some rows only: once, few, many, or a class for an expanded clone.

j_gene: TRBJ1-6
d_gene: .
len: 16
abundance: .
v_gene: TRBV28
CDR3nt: TGTGCCAGCAGTTTAGAAGGGGTAGACTATAATTCACCCCTCCACTTT
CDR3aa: CASSLEGVDYNSPLHF

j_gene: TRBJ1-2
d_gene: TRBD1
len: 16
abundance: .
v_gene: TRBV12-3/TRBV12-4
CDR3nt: TGTGCCAGCAGTTCCGGGACAGCCAGACCTAACTATGGCTACACCTTC
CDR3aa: CASSSGTARPNYGYTF

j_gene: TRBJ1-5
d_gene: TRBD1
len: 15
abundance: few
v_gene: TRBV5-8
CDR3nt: TGTGCCAGCAGCCCCGGGACAGTTAGCAATCAGCCCCAGCATTTT
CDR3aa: CASSPGTVSNQPQHF

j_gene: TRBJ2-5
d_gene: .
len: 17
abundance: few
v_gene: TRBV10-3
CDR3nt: TGTGCCATCAGTGAGTCGATGCGGGGTCTGTTAGGAGAGACCCAGTACTTC
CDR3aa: CAISESMRGLLGETQYF

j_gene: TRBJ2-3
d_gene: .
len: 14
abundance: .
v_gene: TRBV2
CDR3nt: TGTGCCAGCAGTCCTGCTAGAGCGTGGGATACGCAGTATTTT
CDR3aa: CASSPARAWDTQYF

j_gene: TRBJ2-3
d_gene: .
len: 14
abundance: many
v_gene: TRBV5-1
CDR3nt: TGCGCCAGCAGCTTGGGGGGGTTCACAGATACGCAGTATTTT
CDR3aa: CASSLGGFTDTQYF

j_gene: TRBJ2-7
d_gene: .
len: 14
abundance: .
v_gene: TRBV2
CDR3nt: TGTGCCAGCAGTTCATACAGGGGAGGGAACGAGCAGTACTTC
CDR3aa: CASSSYRGGNEQYF

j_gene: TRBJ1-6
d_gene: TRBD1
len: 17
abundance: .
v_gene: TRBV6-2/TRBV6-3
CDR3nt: TGTGCCAGCAGCGACGGACAGGGGGCCTCCTATAATTCACCCCTCCACTTT
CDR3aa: CASSDGQGASYNSPLHF

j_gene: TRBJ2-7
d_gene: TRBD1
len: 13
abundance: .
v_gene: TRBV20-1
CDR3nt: TGCAGTGCCCAGGACAGGGCTAACTACGAGCAGTACTTC
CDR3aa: CSAQDRANYEQYF

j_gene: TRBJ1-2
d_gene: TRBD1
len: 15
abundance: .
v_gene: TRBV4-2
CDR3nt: TGTGCCAGCAGCCAAGCCGGACAGGGGGCACATGGCTACACCTTC
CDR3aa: CASSQAGQGAHGYTF

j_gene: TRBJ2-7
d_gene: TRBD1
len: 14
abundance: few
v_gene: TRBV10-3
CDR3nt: TGTGCCATCACGAGGGGACAGGGGGCCCACGAGCAGTACTTC
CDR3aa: CAITRGQGAHEQYF

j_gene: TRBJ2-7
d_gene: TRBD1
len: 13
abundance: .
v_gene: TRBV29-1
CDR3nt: TGCAGCGTTGAAGACGACAGGGACCACGAGCGGTACTTC
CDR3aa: CSVEDDRDHERYF

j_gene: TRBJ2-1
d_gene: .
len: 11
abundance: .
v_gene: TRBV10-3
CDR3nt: TGTGCCATCAGTGAGTCAGATGAGCAGTTCTTC
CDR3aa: CAISESDEQFF

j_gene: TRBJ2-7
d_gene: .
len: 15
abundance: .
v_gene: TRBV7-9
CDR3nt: TGTGCCAGCAGCCGCCCTGGAAGGGGCGCCTACGAGCAGTACTTC
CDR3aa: CASSRPGRGAYEQYF

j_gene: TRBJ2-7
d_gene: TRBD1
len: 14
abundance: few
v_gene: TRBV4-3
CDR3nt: TGCGCCAGCAGCCAAGTGGGACAGCCCTACGAGCAGTACTTC
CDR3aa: CASSQVGQPYEQYF

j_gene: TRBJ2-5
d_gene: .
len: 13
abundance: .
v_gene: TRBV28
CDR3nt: TGTGCCAGCAGTTCACCCGGGCTTGGAAGGCAGTACTTC
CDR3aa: CASSSPGLGRQYF

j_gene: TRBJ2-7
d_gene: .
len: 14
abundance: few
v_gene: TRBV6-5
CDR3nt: TGTGCCAGCAGCTACCGGGACACAGCCTACGAGCAGTACTTC
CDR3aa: CASSYRDTAYEQYF

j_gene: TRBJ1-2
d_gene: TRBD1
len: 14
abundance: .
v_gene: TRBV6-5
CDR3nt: TGTGCCAGCAGTTGGACAGGGACTAACTATGGCTACACCTTC
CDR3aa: CASSWTGTNYGYTF

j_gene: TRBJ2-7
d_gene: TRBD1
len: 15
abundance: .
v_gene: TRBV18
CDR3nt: TGTGCCAGCTCACCACCTGACAGGGGAATGTACGAGCAGTACTTC
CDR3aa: CASSPPDRGMYEQYF

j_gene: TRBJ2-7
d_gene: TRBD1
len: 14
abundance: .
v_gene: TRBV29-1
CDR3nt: TGCAGCGTAGCTGGCGGGACAGGGGGCTACGAGCAGTACTTC
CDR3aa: CSVAGGTGGYEQYF

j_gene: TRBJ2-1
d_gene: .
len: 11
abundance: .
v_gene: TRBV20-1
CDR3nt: TGCAGTGCTAAGCGGAACAATGAGCAGTTCTTC
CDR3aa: CSAKRNNEQFF

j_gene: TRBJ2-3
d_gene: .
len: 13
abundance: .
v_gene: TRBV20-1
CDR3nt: TGCAGTGCTAGAGTCCAACTAGGGGATACGCAGTATTTT
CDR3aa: CSARVQLGDTQYF

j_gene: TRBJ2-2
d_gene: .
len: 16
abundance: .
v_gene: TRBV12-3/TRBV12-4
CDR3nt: TGTGCCAGCAGTTTAGTTAAGGGGGCGAACACCGGGGAGCTGTTTTTT
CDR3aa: CASSLVKGANTGELFF

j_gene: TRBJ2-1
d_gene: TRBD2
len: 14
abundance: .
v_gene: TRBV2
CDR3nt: TGTGCCGGAAGCTTGGGACTAGTTCGAGATGAGCAGTTCTTC
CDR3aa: CAGSLGLVRDEQFF

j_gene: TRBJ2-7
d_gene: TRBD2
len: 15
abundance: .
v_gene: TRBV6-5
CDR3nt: TGTGCCAGCAGTTACTATCCGGGGAGGGCCTACGGGCAGTACTTC
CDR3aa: CASSYYPGRAYGQYF

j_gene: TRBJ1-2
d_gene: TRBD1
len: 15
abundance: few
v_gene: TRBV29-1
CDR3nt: TGCAGCGTTGAATGGTTAGGGACAGGCGACTATGGCTACACCTTC
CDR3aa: CSVEWLGTGDYGYTF

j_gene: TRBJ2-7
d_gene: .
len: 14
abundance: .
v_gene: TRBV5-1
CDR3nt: TGCGCCAGCAGCTTGTCCGGCTTCTCCTACGAGCAGTACTTC
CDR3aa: CASSLSGFSYEQYF

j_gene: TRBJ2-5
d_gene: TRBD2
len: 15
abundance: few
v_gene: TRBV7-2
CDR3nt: TGTGCCAGCAGCTTAGGTAGCGGGGGCTCAGAGACCCAGTACTTC
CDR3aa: CASSLGSGGSETQYF

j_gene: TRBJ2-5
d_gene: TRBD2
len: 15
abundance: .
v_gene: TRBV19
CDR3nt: TGTGCCAGTAGTAGTCCGGCGGGGGGTCAAGAGACCCAGTACTTC
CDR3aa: CASSSPAGGQETQYF

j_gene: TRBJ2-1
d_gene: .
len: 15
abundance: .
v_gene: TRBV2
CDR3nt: TGTGCCAGCAGTGATCGGGCTAGCGCTGGAAATGAGCAGTTCTTC
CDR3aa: CASSDRASAGNEQFF

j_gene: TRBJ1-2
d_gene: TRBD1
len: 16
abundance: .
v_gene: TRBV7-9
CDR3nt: TGTGCCAGCAGCTTATTTGGGACAGGGGAAGGGGATGGCTACACCTTC
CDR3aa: CASSLFGTGEGDGYTF

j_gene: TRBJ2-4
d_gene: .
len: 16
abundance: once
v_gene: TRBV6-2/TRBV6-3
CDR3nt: TGTGCCAGCAGTTCCTCCCCCCCACTAGCCAAAAACATTCAGTACTTC
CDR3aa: CASSSSPPLAKNIQYF

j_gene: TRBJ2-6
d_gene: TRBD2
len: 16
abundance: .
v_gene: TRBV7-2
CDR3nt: TGTGCCAGCAAATCGGGGGGTATCTCTGGGGCCAACGTCCTGACTTTC
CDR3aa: CASKSGGISGANVLTF

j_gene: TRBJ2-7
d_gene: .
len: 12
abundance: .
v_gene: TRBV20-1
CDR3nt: TGCAGTGCTAGATCTTACGGGTGCGAGCAGTACTTC
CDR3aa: CSARSYGCEQYF

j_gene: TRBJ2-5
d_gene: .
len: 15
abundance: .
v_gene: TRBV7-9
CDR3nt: TGTGCCAGCAGCTTAGTAGGCAGAAGGGGGGAGACCCAGTACTTC
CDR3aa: CASSLVGRRGETQYF

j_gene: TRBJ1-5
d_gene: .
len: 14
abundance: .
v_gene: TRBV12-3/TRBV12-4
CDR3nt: TGTGCCAGCAGTCGGGACAATAGCAATCAGCCCCAGCATTTT
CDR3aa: CASSRDNSNQPQHF

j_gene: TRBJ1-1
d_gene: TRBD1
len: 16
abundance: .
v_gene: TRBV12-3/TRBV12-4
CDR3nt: TGTGCCAGCAGTTTTTTCAGGGGGACCTCGAACACTGAAGCTTTCTTT
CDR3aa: CASSFFRGTSNTEAFF

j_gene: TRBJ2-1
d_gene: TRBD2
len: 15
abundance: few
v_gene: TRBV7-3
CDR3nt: TGTGCCAGCAGCTTGCGACTAGCGGGGCCCAGGGAGCAGTTCTTC
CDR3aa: CASSLRLAGPREQFF

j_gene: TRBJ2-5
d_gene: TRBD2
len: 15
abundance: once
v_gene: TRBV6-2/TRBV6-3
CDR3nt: TGTGCCAGCAGTGGCGGACTAGCGGTGCAAGAGACCCAGTACTTC
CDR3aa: CASSGGLAVQETQYF

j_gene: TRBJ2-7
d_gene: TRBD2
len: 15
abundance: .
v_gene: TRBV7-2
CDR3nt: TGTGCCAGCAGCTCCACTAGCGGGGTAGGGTACGAGCAGTACTTC
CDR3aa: CASSSTSGVGYEQYF

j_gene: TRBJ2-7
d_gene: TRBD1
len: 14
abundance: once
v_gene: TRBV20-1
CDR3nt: TGCAGTGCCGTACAAGGACAGGGGGTATGGGAGCAGTACTTC
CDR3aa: CSAVQGQGVWEQYF

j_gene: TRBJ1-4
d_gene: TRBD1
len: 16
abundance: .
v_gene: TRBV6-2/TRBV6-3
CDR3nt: TGTGCCAGCAGCCTTCGGACAGGGACAACTAATGAAAAACTGTTTTTT
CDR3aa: CASSLRTGTTNEKLFF

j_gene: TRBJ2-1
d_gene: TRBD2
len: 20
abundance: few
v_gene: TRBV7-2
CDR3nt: TGTGCCAGCAGCCCCATGATCCTAGCGGGGCGTCGGCAGAATAACAATGAGCAGTTCTTC
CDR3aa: CASSPMILAGRRQNNNEQFF

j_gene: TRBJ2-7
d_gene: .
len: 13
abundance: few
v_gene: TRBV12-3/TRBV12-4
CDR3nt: TGTGCCAGCAGTTTCGAGTCTACCTACGAGCAGTACTTC
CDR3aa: CASSFESTYEQYF

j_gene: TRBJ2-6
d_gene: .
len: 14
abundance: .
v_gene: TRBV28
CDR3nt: TGTGCCGGCAGTGGAGGCACTGGGGCCAACGTCCTGACTTTC
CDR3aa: CAGSGGTGANVLTF

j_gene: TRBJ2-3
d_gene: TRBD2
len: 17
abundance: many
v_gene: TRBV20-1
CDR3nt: TGCAGTGCTAGAGCCCCGGGCAGCGGGGGGACCACAGATACGCAGTATTTT
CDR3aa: CSARAPGSGGTTDTQYF

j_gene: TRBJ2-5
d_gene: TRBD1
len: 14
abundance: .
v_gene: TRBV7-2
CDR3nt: TGTGCCAGCAGCTGGACAGGGATCGGGGAGACCCAGTACTTC
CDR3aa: CASSWTGIGETQYF

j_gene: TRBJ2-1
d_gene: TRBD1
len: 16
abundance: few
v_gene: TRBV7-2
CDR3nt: TGTGCCAGCAGCTTCAGACAGGGGGGGTCCTACAATGAGCAGTTCTTC
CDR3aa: CASSFRQGGSYNEQFF

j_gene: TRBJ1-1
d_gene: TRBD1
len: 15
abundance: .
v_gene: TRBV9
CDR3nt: TGTGCCAGCAGCGTAGAAGGGACAGGGGACACTGAAGCTTTCTTT
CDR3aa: CASSVEGTGDTEAFF

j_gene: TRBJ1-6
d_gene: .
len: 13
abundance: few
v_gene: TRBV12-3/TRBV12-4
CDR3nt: TGTGCCAGCAATAACAGGGAGGGTTCACCCCTCCACTTT
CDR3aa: CASNNREGSPLHF

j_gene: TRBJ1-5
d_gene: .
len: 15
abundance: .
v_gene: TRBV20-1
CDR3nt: TGCAGTGCTAGCGCACCGGGGCAGAGCAATCAGCCCCAGCATTTT
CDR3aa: CSASAPGQSNQPQHF

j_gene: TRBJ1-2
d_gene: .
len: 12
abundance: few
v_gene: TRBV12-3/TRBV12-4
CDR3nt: TGTGCCAGCAGTCAACCGAACTATGGCTACACCTTC
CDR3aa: CASSQPNYGYTF

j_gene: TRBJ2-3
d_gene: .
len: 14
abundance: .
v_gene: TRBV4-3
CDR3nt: TGCGCCAGCAGCCAAGCGGCCAACACAGATACGCAGTATTTT
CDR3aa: CASSQAANTDTQYF

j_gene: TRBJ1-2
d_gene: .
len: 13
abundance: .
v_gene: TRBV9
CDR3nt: TGTGCCAGCACCCCTGACAATTCCTATGGCTACACCTTC
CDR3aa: CASTPDNSYGYTF

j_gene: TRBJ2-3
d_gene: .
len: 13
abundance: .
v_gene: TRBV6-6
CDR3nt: TGTGCCAGCAGGCAACCGGCGCCCGATACGCAGTATTTT
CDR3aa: CASRQPAPDTQYF

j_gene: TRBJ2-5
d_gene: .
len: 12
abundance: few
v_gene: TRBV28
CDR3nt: TGTGCCAGCACTCGACCCGGGGAGACCCAGTACTTC
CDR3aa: CASTRPGETQYF

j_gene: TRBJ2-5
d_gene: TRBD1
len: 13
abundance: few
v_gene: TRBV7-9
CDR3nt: TGTGCCAGTAAGGGGACAGCCCAAGAGACCCAGTACTTC
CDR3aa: CASKGTAQETQYF

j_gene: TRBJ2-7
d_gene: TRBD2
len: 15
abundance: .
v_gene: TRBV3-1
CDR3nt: TGTGCCAGCAGCCAAGGTCTACTAGCGGGGGGTGAGCAGTACTTC
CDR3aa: CASSQGLLAGGEQYF